This T cell receptor beta chain emerged from a study of tumor-infiltrating lymphocytes in primary liver carcinoma. Study-wide background: Surgical resection was used to treat these primary liver carcinoma patients.

A constant-region primer served to make TCR beta cDNA from 500 to 550 ng total RNA. Three rounds of nested multiplex PCR with slightly modified ARM-PCR produced TCR beta libraries. The study ran its first two PCR rounds for nine to ten cycles each, using TRBV1-TRBV30 forward primers and a C-beta reverse primer. TCRdb reanalysed the multiplex PCR reads using MiXCR and keeps one entry per CDR3 protein. Of some 180,000 distinct CDR3 sequences listed, around 60% are singletons. The study extracted blood RNA from unsorted whole blood and also extracted germline DNA. CDR3 length: 13 residues. Germline CDR1 and CDR2: GTSNPN and SVGIG (reference sequence). V gave up 4 bases and J gave up 7 bases, with 16 bases separating them.

This TCR was recovered from a man in his forties or fifties with primary liver carcinoma and hepatitis B virus infection. The chain employs TRBV30 and TRBJ1-2; possibly TRBD1 for D (5 bases). Sequenced input: peripheral blood. The CDR3 bases are TGTGCCTGGATCACGGGCGGAGGGGTTGGCTACACCTTC. Translation: CAWITGGGVGYTF. Complete variable domain (other parts from reference TRBV30 and TRBJ1-2): SQTIHQWPATLVQPVGSPLSLECTVEGTSNPNLYWYRQAAGRGLQLLFYSVGIGQISSEVPQNLSASRPQDRQFILSSKKLLLSDSGFYLCAWITGGGVGYTFGSGTRLTVV.